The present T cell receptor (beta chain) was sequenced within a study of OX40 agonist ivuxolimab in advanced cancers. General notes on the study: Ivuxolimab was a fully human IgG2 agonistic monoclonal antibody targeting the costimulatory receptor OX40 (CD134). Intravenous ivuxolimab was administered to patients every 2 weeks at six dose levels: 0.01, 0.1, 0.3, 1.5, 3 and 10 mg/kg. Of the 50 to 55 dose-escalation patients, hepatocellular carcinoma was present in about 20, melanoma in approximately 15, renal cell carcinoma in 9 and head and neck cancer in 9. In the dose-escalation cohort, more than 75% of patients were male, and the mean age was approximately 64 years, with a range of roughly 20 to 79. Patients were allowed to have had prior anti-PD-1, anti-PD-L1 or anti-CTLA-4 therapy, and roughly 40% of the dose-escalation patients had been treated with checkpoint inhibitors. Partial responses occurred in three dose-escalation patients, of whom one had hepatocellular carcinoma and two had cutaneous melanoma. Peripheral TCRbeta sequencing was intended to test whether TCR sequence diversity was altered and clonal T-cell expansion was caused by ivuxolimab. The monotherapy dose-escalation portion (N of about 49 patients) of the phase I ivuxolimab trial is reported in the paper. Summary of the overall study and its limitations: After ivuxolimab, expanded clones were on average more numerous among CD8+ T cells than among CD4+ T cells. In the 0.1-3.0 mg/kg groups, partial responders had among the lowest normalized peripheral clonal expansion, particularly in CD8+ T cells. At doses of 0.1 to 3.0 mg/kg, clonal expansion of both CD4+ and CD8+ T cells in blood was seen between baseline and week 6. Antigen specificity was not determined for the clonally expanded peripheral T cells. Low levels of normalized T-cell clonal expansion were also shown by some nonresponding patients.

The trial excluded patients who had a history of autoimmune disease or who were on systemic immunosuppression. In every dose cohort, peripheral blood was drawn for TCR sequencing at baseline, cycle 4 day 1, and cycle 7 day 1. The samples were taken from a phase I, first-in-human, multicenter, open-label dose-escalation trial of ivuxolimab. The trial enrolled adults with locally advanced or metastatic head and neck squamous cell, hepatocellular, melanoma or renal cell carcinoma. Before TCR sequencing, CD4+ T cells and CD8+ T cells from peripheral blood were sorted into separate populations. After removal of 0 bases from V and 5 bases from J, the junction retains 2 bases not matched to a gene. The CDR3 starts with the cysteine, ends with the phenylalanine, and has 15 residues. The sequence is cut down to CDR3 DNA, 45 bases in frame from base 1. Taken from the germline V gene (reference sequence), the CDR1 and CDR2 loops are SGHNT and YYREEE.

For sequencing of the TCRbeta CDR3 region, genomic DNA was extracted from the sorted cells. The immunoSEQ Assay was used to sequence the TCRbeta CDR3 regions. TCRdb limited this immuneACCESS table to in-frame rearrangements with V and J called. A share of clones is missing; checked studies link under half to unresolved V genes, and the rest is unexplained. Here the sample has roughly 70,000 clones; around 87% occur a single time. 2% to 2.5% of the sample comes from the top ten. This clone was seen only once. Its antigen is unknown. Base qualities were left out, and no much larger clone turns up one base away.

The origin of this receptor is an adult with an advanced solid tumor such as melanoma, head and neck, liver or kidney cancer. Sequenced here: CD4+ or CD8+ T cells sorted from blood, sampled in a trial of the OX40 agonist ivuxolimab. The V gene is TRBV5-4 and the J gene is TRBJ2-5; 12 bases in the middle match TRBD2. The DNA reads TGTGCCAGCAGCTTGGGACTAGCGGGGGTCGAGACCCAGTACTTC. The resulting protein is CASSLGLAGVETQYF.